Sequencing of this T cell receptor (beta chain) was carried out in a study of blood T cells in healthy people across ages. Primers used in a second PCR of about 7 to 12 cycles were a sample-barcoded 5' primer and a J-beta primer mix. Each CDR3 protein gets one entry after TCRdb re-called the 5' RACE reads with MiXCR. The table includes approximately 900,000 distinct CDR3 sequences, about 28% detected once. The CDR3 is made up of 13 amino acids. Germline CDR1 is SGHTA and CDR2 is FQGNSA. V was shortened by 1 base and J by 7 bases, with 10 bases between the two germline ends. Each of the donors had ten milliliters of peripheral blood drawn into EDTA-treated Vacutainer tubes. This clonotype was detected ten times or more. The sample also formed part of further work on T cells of mothers and their children. This second study says: cDNA synthesis used all extracted RNA, 1.5 ug per 15 ul.

The receptor was isolated from a woman in her thirties or forties in good health. What was sequenced was blood. The chain is built from TRBV7-2 and TRBJ1-2; a weak D match, TRBD1 (5 bases). CDR3 DNA: TGTGCCAGCAGCTTAGGGCAGGGCCCTGGCTACACCTTC. Translating gives CASSLGQGPGYTF.